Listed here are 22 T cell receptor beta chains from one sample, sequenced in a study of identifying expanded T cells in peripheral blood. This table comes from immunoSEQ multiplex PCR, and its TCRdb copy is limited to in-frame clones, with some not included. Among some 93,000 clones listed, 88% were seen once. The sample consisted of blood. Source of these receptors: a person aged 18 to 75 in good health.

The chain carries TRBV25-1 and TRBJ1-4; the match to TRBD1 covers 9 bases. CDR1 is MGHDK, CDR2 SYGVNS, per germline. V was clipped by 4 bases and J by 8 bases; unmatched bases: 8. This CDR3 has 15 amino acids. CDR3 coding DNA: TGTGCCAGCAGTGGCGGACAGGGGATTTTGGAAAAACTGTTTTTT. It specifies CASSGGQGILEKLFF. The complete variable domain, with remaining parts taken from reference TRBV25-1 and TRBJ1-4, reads EADIYQTPRYLVIGTGKKITLECSQTMGHDKMYWYQQDPGMELHLIHYSYGVNSTEKGDLSSESTVSRIRTEHFPLTLESARPSHTSQYLCASSGGQGILEKLFFGSGTQLSVL.

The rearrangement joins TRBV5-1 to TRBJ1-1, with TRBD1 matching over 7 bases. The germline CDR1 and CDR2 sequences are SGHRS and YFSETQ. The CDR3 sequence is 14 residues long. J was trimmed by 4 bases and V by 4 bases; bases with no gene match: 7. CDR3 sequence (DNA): TGCGCCAGCAGCGTGGGCGGGACAGCCACTGAAGCTTTCTTT. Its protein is CASSVGGTATEAFF.

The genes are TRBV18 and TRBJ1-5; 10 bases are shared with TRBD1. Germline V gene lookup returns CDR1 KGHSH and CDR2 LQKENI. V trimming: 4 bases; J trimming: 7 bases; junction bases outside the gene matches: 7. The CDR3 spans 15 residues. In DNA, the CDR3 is TGTGCCAGCTCACTAGAGACAGGGGGCGGGCAGCCCCAGCATTTT. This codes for CASSLETGGGQPQHF.

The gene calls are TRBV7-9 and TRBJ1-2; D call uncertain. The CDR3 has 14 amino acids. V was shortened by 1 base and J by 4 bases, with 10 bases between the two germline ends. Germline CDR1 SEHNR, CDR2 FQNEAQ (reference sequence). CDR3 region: CASSLEPNSYGYTF. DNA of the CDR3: TGTGCCAGCAGCTTAGAACCGAATTCCTATGGCTACACCTTC.

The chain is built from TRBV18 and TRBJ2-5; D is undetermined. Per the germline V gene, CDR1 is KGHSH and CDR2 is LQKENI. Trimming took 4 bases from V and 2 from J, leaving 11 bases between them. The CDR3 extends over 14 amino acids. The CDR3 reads CASSLQFTQETQYF. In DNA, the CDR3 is TGTGCCAGCTCACTGCAATTTACACAAGAGACCCAGTACTTC.

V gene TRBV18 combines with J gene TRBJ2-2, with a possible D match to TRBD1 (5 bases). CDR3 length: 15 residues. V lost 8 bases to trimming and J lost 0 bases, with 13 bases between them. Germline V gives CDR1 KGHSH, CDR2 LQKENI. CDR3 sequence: CASQQDLANTGELFF. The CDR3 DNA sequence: TGTGCCAGCCAACAGGATCTAGCGAACACCGGGGAGCTGTTTTTT.

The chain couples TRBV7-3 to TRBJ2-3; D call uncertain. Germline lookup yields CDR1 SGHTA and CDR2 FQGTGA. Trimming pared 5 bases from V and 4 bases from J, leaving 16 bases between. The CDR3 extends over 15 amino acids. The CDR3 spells CASSPRVIQPDTQYF. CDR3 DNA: TGTGCCAGCAGCCCACGTGTTATCCAGCCAGATACGCAGTATTTT. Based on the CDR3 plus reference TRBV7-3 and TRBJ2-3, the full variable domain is GAGVSQTPSNKVTEKGKYVELRCDPISGHTALYWYRQSLGQGPEFLIYFQGTGAADDSGLPNDRFFAVRPEGSVSTLKIQRTERGDSAVYLCASSPRVIQPDTQYFGPGTRLTVL.

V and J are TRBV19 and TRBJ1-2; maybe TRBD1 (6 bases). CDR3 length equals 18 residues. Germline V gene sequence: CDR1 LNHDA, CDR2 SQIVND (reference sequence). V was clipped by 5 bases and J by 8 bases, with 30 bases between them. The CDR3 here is CASSPGGSADSAVSGYTF. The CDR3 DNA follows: TGTGCCAGTAGTCCGGGGGGATCGGCGGACAGTGCCGTCTCGGGCTACACCTTC.

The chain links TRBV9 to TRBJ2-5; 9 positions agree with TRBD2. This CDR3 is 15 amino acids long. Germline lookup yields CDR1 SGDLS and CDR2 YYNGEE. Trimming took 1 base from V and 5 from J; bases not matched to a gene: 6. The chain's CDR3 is CASSVPSGISETQYF. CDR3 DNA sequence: TGTGCCAGCAGCGTACCTAGCGGGATATCGGAGACCCAGTACTTC.

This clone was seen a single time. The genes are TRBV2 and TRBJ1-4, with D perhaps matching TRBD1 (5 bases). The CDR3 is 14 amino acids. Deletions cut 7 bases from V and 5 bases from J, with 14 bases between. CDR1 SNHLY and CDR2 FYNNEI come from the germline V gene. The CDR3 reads CASTRGLRNEKLFF. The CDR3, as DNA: TGTGCCAGCACGCGGGGACTTAGAAATGAAAAACTGTTTTTT. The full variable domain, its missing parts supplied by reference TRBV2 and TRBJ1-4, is EPEVTQTPSHQVTQMGQEVILRCVPISNHLYFYWYRQILGQKVEFLVSFYNNEISEKSEIFDDQFSVERPDGSNFTLKIRSTKLEDSAMYFCASTRGLRNEKLFFGSGTQLSVL.

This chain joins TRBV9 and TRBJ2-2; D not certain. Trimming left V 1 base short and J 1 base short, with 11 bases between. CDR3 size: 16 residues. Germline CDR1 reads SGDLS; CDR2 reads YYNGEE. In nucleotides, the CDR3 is TGTGCCAGCAGCGTAAGGGAAGGAAGGAACACCGGGGAGCTGTTTTTT. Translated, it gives CASSVREGRNTGELFF. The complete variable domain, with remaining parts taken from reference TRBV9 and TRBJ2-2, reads DSGVTQTPKHLITATGQRVTLRCSPRSGDLSVYWYQQSLDQGLQFLIQYYNGEERAKGNILERFSAQQFPDLHSELNLSSLELGDSALYFCASSVREGRNTGELFFGEGSRLTVL.

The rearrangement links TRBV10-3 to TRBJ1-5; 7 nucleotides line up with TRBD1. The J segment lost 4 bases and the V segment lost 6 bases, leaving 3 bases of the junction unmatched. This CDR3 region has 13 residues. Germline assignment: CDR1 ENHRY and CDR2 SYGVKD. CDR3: CAIRQGPNQPQHF. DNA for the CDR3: TGTGCCATCAGACAGGGGCCAAATCAGCCCCAGCATTTT.

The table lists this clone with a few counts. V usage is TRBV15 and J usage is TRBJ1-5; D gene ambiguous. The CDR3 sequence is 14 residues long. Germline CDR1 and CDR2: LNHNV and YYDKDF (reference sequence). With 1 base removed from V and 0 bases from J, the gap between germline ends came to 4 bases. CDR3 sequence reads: CATSRGGSNQPQHF. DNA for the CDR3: TGTGCCACCAGCAGAGGGGGTAGCAATCAGCCCCAGCATTTT.

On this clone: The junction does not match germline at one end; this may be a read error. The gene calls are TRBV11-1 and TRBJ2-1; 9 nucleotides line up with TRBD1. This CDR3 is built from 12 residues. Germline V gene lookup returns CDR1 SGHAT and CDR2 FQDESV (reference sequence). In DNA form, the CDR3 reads TGTGCCAGCAGCCCGGGACAGGGCGTAATGGTCTTC. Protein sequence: CASSPGQGVMVF.

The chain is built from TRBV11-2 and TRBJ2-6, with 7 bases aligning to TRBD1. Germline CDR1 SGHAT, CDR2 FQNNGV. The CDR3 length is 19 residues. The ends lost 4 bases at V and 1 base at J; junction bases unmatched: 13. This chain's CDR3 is CASSSFRDSVGSGANVLTF. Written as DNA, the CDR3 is TGTGCCAGCAGCTCCTTCCGGGACAGTGTAGGATCTGGGGCCAACGTCCTGACTTTC.

The CDR3 sequence: CASSFRASGRSYEQYF. For the CDR3, the DNA is TGTGCCAGCAGCTTTAGGGCGTCAGGACGGAGCTACGAGCAGTACTTC. The chain links TRBV11-3 to TRBJ2-7; D uncertain. V was pared by 3 bases and J by 3 bases, with 18 bases between. The CDR3 is made up of 16 amino acids. Looked up from germline, CDR1 is SGHNT and CDR2 is YENEEA.

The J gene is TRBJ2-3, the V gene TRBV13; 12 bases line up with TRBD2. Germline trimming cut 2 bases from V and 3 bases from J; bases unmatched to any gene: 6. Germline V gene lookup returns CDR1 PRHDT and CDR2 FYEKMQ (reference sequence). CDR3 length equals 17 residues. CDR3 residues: CASSLRTSGIRTDTQYF. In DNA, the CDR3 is TGTGCCAGCAGCTTACGGACTAGCGGGATCAGGACAGATACGCAGTATTTT.

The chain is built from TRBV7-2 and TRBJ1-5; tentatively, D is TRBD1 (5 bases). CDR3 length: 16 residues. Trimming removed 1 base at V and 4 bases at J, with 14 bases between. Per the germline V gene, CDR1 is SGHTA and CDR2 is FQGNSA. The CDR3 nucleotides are TGTGCCAGCAGCTTAGGGGACCGGGCTAGGAATCAGCCCCAGCATTTT. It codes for CASSLGDRARNQPQHF.

This chain's CDR3 is CATGRTGAYGYTF. The CDR3 coding sequence is TGTGCCACCGGCAGGACAGGGGCGTATGGCTACACCTTC. V and J are TRBV28 and TRBJ1-2, with TRBD1 matching 9 bases. Germline-derived CDR1 and CDR2 are MDHEN and SYDVKM. The CDR3 covers 13 residues. V was clipped by 10 bases and J by 5 bases; unmatched bases: 8.

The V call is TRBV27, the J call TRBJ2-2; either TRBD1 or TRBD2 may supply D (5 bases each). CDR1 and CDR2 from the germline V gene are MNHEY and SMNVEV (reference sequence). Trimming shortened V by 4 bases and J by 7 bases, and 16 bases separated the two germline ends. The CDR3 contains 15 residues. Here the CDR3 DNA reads TGTGCCAGCAGTTCCCGGGACGTCTACGGCGGGGAGCTGTTTTTT. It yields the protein CASSSRDVYGGELFF.

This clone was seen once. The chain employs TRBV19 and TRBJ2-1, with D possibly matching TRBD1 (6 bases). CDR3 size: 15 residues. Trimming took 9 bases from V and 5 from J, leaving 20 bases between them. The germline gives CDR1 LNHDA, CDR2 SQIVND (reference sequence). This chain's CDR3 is CASKEGGLGHNEQFF. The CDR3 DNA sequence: TGTGCCAGCAAAGAAGGGGGTTTGGGGCACAATGAGCAGTTCTTC.

The CDR3 here is CASSFAGIGEKLFF. CDR3 DNA sequence: TGTGCCAGCAGTTTTGCAGGGATCGGTGAAAAACTGTTTTTT. This sequence joins TRBV27 and TRBJ1-4, with D possibly matching TRBD1 (5 bases). The germline gives CDR1 MNHEY, CDR2 SMNVEV (reference sequence). This CDR3 contains 14 residues. Trimming removed 3 bases from V and 7 bases from J, with 12 bases in between. The variable domain in full, completed from reference TRBV27 and TRBJ1-4, reads EAQVTQNPRYLITVTGKKLTVTCSQNMNHEYMSWYRQDPGLGLRQIYYSMNVEVTDKGDVPEGYKVSRKEKRNFPLILESPSPNQTSLYFCASSFAGIGEKLFFGSGTQLSVL.